What follows are 3 T cell receptor beta chains derived from one specimen sequenced in a study of T cell clonality in common variable immunodeficiency. Sequencing used immunoSEQ multiplex PCR; TCRdb keeps in-frame clones, though not all of them. This sample carries around 55,000 clones and no singletons, and under 2% goes to the top ten. Sequences were obtained from peripheral blood mononuclear cells. The receptors here all came from a person between 18 and 75 years old in good health.

This clone was seen ten or more times. The read comes to an end 3 residues before the CDR3 does, leaving the germline J gene to fill in the end. The chain couples TRBV5-1 to TRBJ2-5; 7 bases agree with TRBD2. V shed 4 bases, J shed 2 bases, and the junction held 5 bases outside the gene matches. This CDR3 is built from 14 residues. The germline V gene encodes CDR1 SGHRS and CDR2 YFSETQ. CDR3 DNA (partial): TGCGCCAGCAGCGGGAGAGCGGGGCAAGAGACC. Encoded protein: CASSGRAGQET. From start to end, the CDR3 is CASSGRAGQETQYF. Based on the CDR3 plus reference TRBV5-1 and TRBJ2-5, the full variable domain is KAGVTQTPRYLIKTRGQQVTLSCSPISGHRSVSWYQQTPGQGLQFLFEYFSETQRNKGNFPGRFSGRQFSNSRSEMNVSTLELGDSALYLCASSGRAGQETQYFGPGTRLLVL.

This clone was recorded at least ten times. Coverage ceases 3 residues before the CDR3 finishes, and the germline J gene fills in the end. The genes are TRBV19 and TRBJ1-5, with 7 bases aligning to TRBD1. Trimming removed 5 bases from V and 2 bases from J; junction bases left unmatched: 3. The CDR3 is 14 amino acids. Germline V lookup: CDR1 LNHDA, CDR2 SQIVND (reference sequence). The CDR3 loop reads CASSATGGNQPQHF. The CDR3 DNA, read in part, is TGTGCCAGTAGTGCTACAGGGGGCAATCAGCCC.

This clone was detected ten times or more. The CDR3 goes on 3 residues after the read ends, and that part is filled in from the germline J gene. This sequence joins TRBV30 and TRBJ1-4; 7 bases align to TRBD1. The CDR3 totals 15 residues. Germline V gene lookup returns CDR1 GTSNPN and CDR2 SVGIG (reference sequence). This chain's CDR3 is CAWSVGGSYNSPLFF. CDR3 DNA (partial): TGTGCCTGGAGTGTAGGGGGCTCCTATAATTCACCA.